This is a list of T cell receptor beta chains from one sample in a study of T-cell memory formation after mild COVID-19. TCRdb itself ran the 5' RACE reads through MiXCR, one entry per CDR3 protein. This sample yields 30,000 to 35,000 distinct CDR3 sequences, of which 7.5% to 8% are seen a single time; approximately 29% belongs to the top ten. Sequences were obtained from PBMCs or a T cell subset sorted from them (not recorded which). These receptors all stem from a man aged 18 to 35 who had mild COVID-19 (a few samples of this study predate the infection). Cell type and time point are not known. Both conserved end residues are part of each CDR3. The order of the fields is J gene, V gene, D gene, clone size, CDR3 protein. A D gene is named only where the DNA matches it firmly. Clone size, where shown, is once, few, many, or a class for clones that have expanded.

j_gene: TRBJ2-2
v_gene: TRBV5-4
d_gene: TRBD2
abundance: many
CDR3aa: CASSSSGGATGELFF

j_gene: TRBJ2-3
v_gene: TRBV4-2
d_gene: -
abundance: many
CDR3aa: CASSRGAADTQYF

j_gene: TRBJ2-1
v_gene: TRBV5-1
d_gene: TRBD2
abundance: many
CDR3aa: CASSYSSGGAGYNEQFF

j_gene: TRBJ2-1
v_gene: TRBV27
d_gene: -
abundance: many
CDR3aa: CASSQSLGGAVYNEQFF

j_gene: TRBJ1-2
v_gene: TRBV15
d_gene: -
abundance: -
CDR3aa: CATSRDRGLANYGYTF

j_gene: TRBJ1-2
v_gene: TRBV18
d_gene: TRBD1
abundance: many
CDR3aa: CASSQGQGAYYGYTF

j_gene: TRBJ1-1
v_gene: TRBV5-8
d_gene: -
abundance: -
CDR3aa: CASSPIRGENTEAFF

j_gene: TRBJ2-7
v_gene: TRBV7-2
d_gene: -
abundance: few
CDR3aa: CASSSSGLPWAYEQYF

j_gene: TRBJ1-4
v_gene: TRBV7-9
d_gene: TRBD1
abundance: few
CDR3aa: CASSSQGPYEKLFF

j_gene: TRBJ2-5
v_gene: TRBV19
d_gene: -
abundance: -
CDR3aa: CASSIEGGETQYF

j_gene: TRBJ2-5
v_gene: TRBV25-1
d_gene: TRBD2
abundance: many
CDR3aa: CASSESKGLAGGDETQYF

j_gene: TRBJ1-5
v_gene: TRBV29-1
d_gene: TRBD1
abundance: many
CDR3aa: CSVADRGRDQPQHF

j_gene: TRBJ1-2
v_gene: TRBV11-2
d_gene: -
abundance: many
CDR3aa: CASSLGLANYGYTF

j_gene: TRBJ1-4
v_gene: TRBV7-2
d_gene: TRBD1
abundance: many
CDR3aa: CASSLRSRQGGEKLFF

j_gene: TRBJ2-5
v_gene: TRBV10-3
d_gene: TRBD2
abundance: many
CDR3aa: CAISEGGGARETQYF

j_gene: TRBJ2-7
v_gene: TRBV9
d_gene: -
abundance: many
CDR3aa: CASSVSGRGYEQYF

j_gene: TRBJ2-1
v_gene: TRBV5-1
d_gene: -
abundance: few
CDR3aa: CASGTQRNEQFF